This TCR beta chain was retrieved from a study of T cell responses to AZD1222 COVID-19 vaccine. The assay was immunoSEQ multiplex PCR, and TCRdb's table has in-frame clones only and misses some. The sample holds 150,000 or so clones, 92% seen once. Trimming left V 4 bases short and J 3 bases short, with 5 bases between. This CDR3 region has 13 residues. Germline V lookup: CDR1 KGHDR, CDR2 SFDVKD. This sequence was found in an adult who received the AZD1222 COVID-19 vaccine. The input for sequencing was peripheral blood, taken 28 days after the second AZD1222 dose. The chain combines TRBV24-1 with TRBJ2-2, with no clear D. Written as DNA, the CDR3 is TGTGCCACCAGTGACAGACACACCGGGGAGCTGTTTTTT. As protein: CATSDRHTGELFF.